The clone carrying this TCR beta chain was recorded at least ten times. The antigen is not known. TCRdb reprocessed the 5' RACE reads via MiXCR and lists one record per CDR3 protein. The sample records 250,000 to 300,000 distinct CDR3 sequences, roughly 10% being singletons. The data derive from a study of identical twins. The study's findings and limits: Cord blood beta clonotypes that were abundant carried fewer insertions, and memory repertoires showed no such trend. Invariant MAIT and iNKT cells could partly confound zero-insertion analyses.

The CDR3 is 14 residues long. The V segment lost 5 bases and the J segment 6 bases; nucleotides outside the gene matches: 10. Germline lookup yields CDR1 MDHEN and CDR2 SYDVKM. The same specimen was also included in a second study, on yellow fever vaccine responses in identical twins.

The source is a woman aged 18-29 years in good health. Sequencing input: CD8+ T cells sorted from blood. This chain uses TRBV28 with TRBJ2-7, with TRBD1 matching over 7 bases. CDR3 sequence reads: CASSDLETGAEQYF. DNA for the CDR3: TGTGCCAGCAGTGATCTCGAAACAGGGGCCGAGCAGTACTTC. The whole variable domain, remainder taken from reference TRBV28 and TRBJ2-7, is DVKVTQSSRYLVKRTGEKVFLECVQDMDHENMFWYRQDPGLGLRLIYFSYDVKMKEKGDIPEGYSVSREKKERFSLILESASTNQTSMYLCASSDLETGAEQYFGPGTRLTVT.